The sequence of this T cell receptor (beta chain) was determined in a study of immune evolution from preneoplasia to lung adenocarcinoma. Overall study context: HLA loss of heterozygosity: less than 9% AIS, 15% MIA, about 35% ADC, none AAH. General study points: From normal lung to invasive adenocarcinoma, top clone frequencies appeared to decrease.

Patients had resection in Japan or China between about 2014 and 2018. The germline gives CDR1 SNHLY, CDR2 FYNNEI. With 7 bases clipped from V and 5 bases from J, the junction kept 5 bases outside the gene matches. The CDR3 has 12 residues. Assay: immunoSEQ multiplex PCR; the TCRdb copy retains only in-frame clones and omits some. The table has some 14,000 clones, 80% seen once. Points on this clone: Its target is unknown.

The V call is TRBV2, the J call TRBJ2-7; 7 nucleotides agree with TRBD1. This clonotype was obtained from a person between 65 and 79 years old with lung adenocarcinoma. Sequenced sample: FFPE minimally invasive lung adenocarcinoma tissue. This CDR3 reads CASKWQGDEQYF. The CDR3 DNA reads TGTGCCAGCAAGTGGCAGGGGGACGAGCAGTACTTC. The entire variable domain, with the rest obtained from reference TRBV2 and TRBJ2-7, is as follows: EPEVTQTPSHQVTQMGQEVILRCVPISNHLYFYWYRQILGQKVEFLVSFYNNEISEKSEIFDDQFSVERPDGSNFTLKIRSTKLEDSAMYFCASKWQGDEQYFGPGTRLTVT.